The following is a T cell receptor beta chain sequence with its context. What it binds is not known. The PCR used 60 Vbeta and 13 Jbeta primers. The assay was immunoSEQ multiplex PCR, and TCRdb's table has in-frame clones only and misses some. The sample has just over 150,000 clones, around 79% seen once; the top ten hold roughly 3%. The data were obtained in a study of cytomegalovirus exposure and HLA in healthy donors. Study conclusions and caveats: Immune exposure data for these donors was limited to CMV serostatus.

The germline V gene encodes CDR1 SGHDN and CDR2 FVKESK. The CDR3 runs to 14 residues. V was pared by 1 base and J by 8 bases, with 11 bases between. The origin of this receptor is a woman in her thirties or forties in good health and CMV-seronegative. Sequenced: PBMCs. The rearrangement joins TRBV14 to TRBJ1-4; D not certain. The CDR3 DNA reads TGTGCCAGCAGCCAAGGGGCGGGAAGAGAAAAACTGTTTTTT. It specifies CASSQGAGREKLFF.